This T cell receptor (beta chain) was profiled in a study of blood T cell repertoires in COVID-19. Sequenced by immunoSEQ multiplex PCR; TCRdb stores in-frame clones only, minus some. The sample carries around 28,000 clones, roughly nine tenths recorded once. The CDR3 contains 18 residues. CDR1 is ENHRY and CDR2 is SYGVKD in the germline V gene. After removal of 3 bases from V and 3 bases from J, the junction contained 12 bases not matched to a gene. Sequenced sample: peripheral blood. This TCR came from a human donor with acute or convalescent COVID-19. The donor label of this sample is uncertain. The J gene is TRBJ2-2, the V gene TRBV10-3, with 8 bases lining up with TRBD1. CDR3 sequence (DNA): TGTGCCATCAGTGATAAAAGGACAGGGATTTCGGACACCGGGGAGCTGTTTTTT. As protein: CAISDKRTGISDTGELFF.